This TCR beta chain emerged from a study of pediatric ulcerative colitis. One to two pinch biopsies were taken from the rectum during colonoscopy. With 0 bases removed from V and 1 base from J, the gap between germline ends came to 13 bases. Germline V gene lookup returns CDR1 KGHSH and CDR2 LQKENI. This CDR3 has 17 amino acids. Comments on this clone: No antigen is known for it.

General study findings and limits: A couple of rectal CDR3 clonotypes occurred in all ulcerative colitis patients. Compared with controls, ulcerative colitis showed greater blood-rectum clone sharing. In rectum, acute severe colitis had expanded clones and less diversity.

Sequencing was at survey level. Assay used: immunoSEQ multiplex PCR; TCRdb lists only in-frame clones, some missing. Here the sample spans some 25,000 clones, roughly 70% being singletons. The chain joins TRBV18 to TRBJ1-3, with a possible D match to TRBD1 (5 bases). The receptor was isolated from a boy aged 5-17 years with severe ulcerative colitis. Sequencing was carried out using gut tissue. CDR3 loop: CASSPPQGLYSGNTIYF. The CDR3 DNA sequence: TGTGCCAGCTCACCACCGCAGGGCTTATATTCTGGAAACACCATATATTTT.